This TCR beta chain came from a study of shared clonotypes between healthy human individuals. Study in general: Per donor, three plates held CD4 naive cells, three held CD4 memory, two held CD8 naive and one held CD8 memory.

Generated by immunoSEQ multiplex PCR, the TCRdb table keeps only in-frame clones and is missing some. The sample lists approximately 2.5 million clones; approximately 93% were seen once. The CDR3 contains 16 residues. Germline V gene sequence: CDR1 SGHRS, CDR2 YFSETQ. The germline V and J ends were trimmed by 4 bases and 1 base, with 16 bases remaining between them. A split of CD4+ cells into CD45RA+ naive and CD45RA-negative memory subsets was performed. The source of this sequence is a man aged 18 to 30 in good health. Some clones in this sample may be carry-over from other donors' samples. The chain employs TRBV5-1 and TRBJ2-3; TRBD1 is a possible D gene (5 bases). The material sequenced was naive CD4+ T cells from PBMCs. Specified subset: CD45RA+ positively selected. CDR3 in amino acids: CASSHRQLSRTDTQYF. The DNA of the CDR3 is TGCGCCAGCAGCCACCGACAGTTATCTCGCACAGATACGCAGTATTTT.